The 19 T cell receptor beta chains below were found in one sample sequenced in a study of T cell responses to AZD1222 COVID-19 vaccine. TCRdb's copy holds only in-frame clones and misses some; the assay was immunoSEQ multiplex PCR. The sample consists of about 78,000 clones, 75% to 90% of them appearing once. This specimen was peripheral blood, taken on day 0 of AZD1222 vaccination. These receptors came from an adult in good health.

The chain has TRBV6-5 and TRBJ1-2; D is perhaps TRBD1 (5 bases). Germline CDR1 MNHEY, CDR2 SVGAGI. The CDR3 totals 12 residues. With 4 bases removed from V and 8 bases from J, the gap between germline ends came to 11 bases. CDR3 DNA: TGTGCCAGCAGTTGGGACCTGCGAGGCTACACCTTC. Its protein product is CASSWDLRGYTF.

CDR3 in amino acids: CASSLGTSGRWEQFF. DNA of the CDR3: TGTGCCAGCAGCTTAGGGACTAGCGGGAGGTGGGAGCAGTTCTTC. The chain uses TRBV7-8 and TRBJ2-1; TRBD2 matches 14 bases. This CDR3 has 15 residues. Germline CDR1 is SGHVS and CDR2 is FQNEAQ. V shed 1 base and J 10 bases; nucleotides not matched to a gene: 3.

This chain connects TRBV19 to TRBJ1-5; D is possibly TRBD1 (6 bases). CDR3 length: 16 residues. Deletions cut 3 bases from V and 5 bases from J, with 17 bases between. Germline CDR1 is LNHDA and CDR2 is SQIVND (reference sequence). CDR3 loop: CASSMDKGGWDQPQHF. The CDR3 bases are TGTGCCAGTAGTATGGATAAGGGGGGGTGGGATCAGCCCCAGCATTTT.

V gene TRBV19 combines with J gene TRBJ1-2; D is ambiguous. This CDR3 is 13 amino acids long. The V end was cut by 6 bases, the J end by 8 bases, with 16 bases between. Germline CDR1 reads LNHDA; CDR2 reads SQIVND (reference sequence). CDR3 nucleotides: TGTGCCAGTAGGACCTTGACCGCGCAGGGCTACACCTTC. The encoded protein is CASRTLTAQGYTF.

This chain uses TRBV7-2 with TRBJ2-1; 8 nucleotides align to TRBD1. Germline V gene lookup returns CDR1 SGHTA and CDR2 FQGNSA. The CDR3 totals 16 residues. Germline trimming cut 3 bases from V and 3 bases from J; bases unmatched to any gene: 7. The CDR3 DNA reads as TGTGCCAGCAGCTTCAGTACAGGGGGAAACTACAATGAGCAGTTCTTC. Residues: CASSFSTGGNYNEQFF.

Of note for this clone: The germline gene is not matched at one end of the junction; a read error may be the cause. Other DNA sequences in this specimen translate into the identical CDR3. The rearrangement uses TRBV9 and TRBJ1-3; D gene ambiguous. Germline CDR1 and CDR2: SGDLS and YYNGEE. The CDR3 is made up of 14 amino acids. CDR3 nucleotide sequence: TGTGCCAGCAGCGTTGAGGGTTCTGGGAACACCATATATTTT. Amino acids: CASSVEGSGNTIYF.

This clone was found a few times. This rearrangement joins TRBV14 to TRBJ1-1, with 7 bases fitting TRBD1. Germline V CDR1 and CDR2: SGHDN, FVKESK. The ends lost 2 bases at V and 6 bases at J; junction bases unmatched: 6. The CDR3 totals 14 residues. CDR3 DNA sequence: TGTGCCAGCAGCCAAAACACCGGGACAGCTGAAGCTTTCTTT. It translates to CASSQNTGTAEAFF.

The chain links TRBV5-1 to TRBJ2-3; 13 bases are shared with TRBD2. The CDR3 has 16 residues. V lost 5 bases and J lost 3; bases outside the gene matches: 6. In germline, CDR1 is SGHRS, CDR2 YFSETQ. In DNA, the CDR3 is TGCGCCAGCAGGAGCGGACTAGCGGGAGAGACAGATACGCAGTATTTT. This translates into CASRSGLAGETDTQYF.

The V gene is TRBV18, the J gene TRBJ1-6; perhaps TRBD1 as D (6 bases). Trimming stripped 3 bases from V and 6 bases from J, with 15 bases between. CDR3 size: 16 residues. Germline-derived CDR1 and CDR2 are KGHSH and LQKENI. The CDR3 DNA is TGTGCCAGCTCACCGTACGGGTTAGGGGGTAATTCACCCCTCCACTTT. Translating gives CASSPYGLGGNSPLHF.

This clone was found a few times. V usage is TRBV11-1 and J usage is TRBJ2-3; 11 bases fit TRBD1. The germline V gene encodes CDR1 SGHAT and CDR2 FQDESV (reference sequence). V dropped 5 bases and J dropped 4; count of bases not matched to a gene: 5. This CDR3 is built from 15 residues. DNA for the CDR3: TGTGCCAGCAGCCGGACAGGGGGCGTCTCAGATACGCAGTATTTT. Translation: CASSRTGGVSDTQYF.

The CDR3 protein is CASRTTSNYGYTF. As DNA, the CDR3 is TGTGCCAGCAGGACTACCTCTAACTATGGCTACACCTTC. This chain connects TRBV12-3 or TRBV12-4 to TRBJ1-2; D is undetermined. The CDR3 covers 13 residues. V was clipped by 6 bases and J by 0 bases, with 8 bases between them.

V and J are TRBV6-5 and TRBJ2-5; TRBD2 aligns across 7 bases. The CDR3 is made up of 14 amino acids. V shed 6 bases, J shed 1 base, and the junction held 5 bases outside the gene matches. CDR1 is MNHEY and CDR2 is SVGAGI in the germline V gene. This CDR3 reads CASRSPSGQETQYF. CDR3 sequence (DNA): TGTGCCAGCAGGTCCCCTAGCGGCCAAGAGACCCAGTACTTC.

V and J are TRBV11-2 and TRBJ1-2, with D perhaps matching TRBD1 (5 bases). This CDR3 is built from 15 residues. The germline CDR1 and CDR2 sequences are SGHAT and FQNNGV. V shed 3 bases and J shed 7 bases, with 18 bases lying between them. The CDR3 DNA follows: TGTGCCAGCAGCTTGGCTTCAGGGAGGGGAGGTGGCTACACCTTC. Residues: CASSLASGRGGGYTF.

The genes are TRBV27 and TRBJ1-2, with 7 bases matching TRBD1. The CDR3 runs to 15 residues. Germline V gene data show CDR1 as MNHEY and CDR2 as SMNVEV (reference sequence). Losses at the gene ends were 6 bases for V and 4 bases for J; bases not matched to a gene: 11. CDR3 sequence: CASRLNRGGGYGYTF. In nucleotides, the CDR3 is TGTGCCAGCAGACTCAACAGGGGCGGTGGCTATGGCTACACCTTC.

The chain combines TRBV19 with TRBJ1-6; D might be TRBD1 (5 bases). Per germline, CDR1 LNHDA and CDR2 SQIVND (reference sequence). V was cut by 8 bases and J by 7 bases, with 21 bases left in between. The CDR3 loop spans 16 amino acids. CDR3 nucleotides: TGTGCCAGTCATGCCCGGGCGGGACGGGGGAATTCACCCCTCCACTTT. Its protein is CASHARAGRGNSPLHF.

J is TRBJ1-3 and V is TRBV6-5, with TRBD1 matching 9 bases. Germline CDR1 is MNHEY and CDR2 is SVGAGI. The CDR3 extends over 12 amino acids. The CDR3 here is CGTGESGNTIYF. DNA of the CDR3: TGTGGGACAGGGGAGTCTGGAAACACCATATATTTT.

The chain joins TRBV4-2 to TRBJ2-7, with D perhaps given as TRBD1 or TRBD2 (5 bases each). The CDR3 length is 14 residues. CDR1 LGHNA and CDR2 YNFKEQ come from the germline V gene. Trimming cost V 0 bases and J 3 bases, with 9 bases left between them. CDR3 nucleotide sequence: TGTGCCAGCAGCCAAGATTGGGGGAGCTACGAGCAGTACTTC. This codes for CASSQDWGSYEQYF.

The gene calls are TRBV7-8 and TRBJ2-7, with TRBD2 matching 9 bases. From germline, CDR1 is SGHVS and CDR2 FQNEAQ. The CDR3 runs to 16 residues. Trimming removed 4 bases from V and 0 bases from J; junction bases left unmatched: 7. CDR3 protein: CASSSLAGRSSYEQYF. The CDR3 DNA reads TGTGCCAGCAGCTCTCTAGCGGGGCGGAGCTCCTACGAGCAGTACTTC.

J is TRBJ1-4 and V is TRBV12-3 or TRBV12-4; unclear D gene. The CDR3 covers 12 residues. V lost 4 bases, J lost 7 bases, and 7 bases lay in between. The CDR3 reads CASSSSSEKLFF. The CDR3 bases are TGTGCCAGCAGTTCTAGTAGTGAAAAACTGTTTTTT.